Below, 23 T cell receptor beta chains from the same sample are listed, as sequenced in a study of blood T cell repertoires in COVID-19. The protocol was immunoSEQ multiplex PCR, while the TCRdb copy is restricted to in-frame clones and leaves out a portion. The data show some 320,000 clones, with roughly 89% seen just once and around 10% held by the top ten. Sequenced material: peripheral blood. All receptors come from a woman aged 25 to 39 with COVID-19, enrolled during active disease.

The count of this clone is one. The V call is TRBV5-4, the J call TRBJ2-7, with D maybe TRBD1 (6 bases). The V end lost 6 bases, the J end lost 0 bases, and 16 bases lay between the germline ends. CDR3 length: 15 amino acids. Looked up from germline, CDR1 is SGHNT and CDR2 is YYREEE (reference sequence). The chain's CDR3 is CASTVGQVSSYEQYF. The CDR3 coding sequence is TGTGCCAGCACCGTGGGACAAGTGAGCTCCTACGAGCAGTACTTC.

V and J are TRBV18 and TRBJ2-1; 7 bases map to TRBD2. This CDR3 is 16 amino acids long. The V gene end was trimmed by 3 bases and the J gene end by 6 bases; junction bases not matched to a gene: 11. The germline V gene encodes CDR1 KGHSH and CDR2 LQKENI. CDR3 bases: TGTGCCAGCTCACCCTCCAGCGGGGAAGGGTTCAATGAGCAGTTCTTC. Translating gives CASSPSSGEGFNEQFF.

In nucleotides, the CDR3 is TGTGCCAGCAGCGTACCGGGCCAAGAGACCCAGTACTTC. This translates into CASSVPGQETQYF. V gene TRBV9 combines with J gene TRBJ2-5; D gene unclear. Germline-derived CDR1 and CDR2 are SGDLS and YYNGEE. This CDR3 is 13 amino acids long. V was cut by 1 base and J by 1 base, with 5 bases left in between.

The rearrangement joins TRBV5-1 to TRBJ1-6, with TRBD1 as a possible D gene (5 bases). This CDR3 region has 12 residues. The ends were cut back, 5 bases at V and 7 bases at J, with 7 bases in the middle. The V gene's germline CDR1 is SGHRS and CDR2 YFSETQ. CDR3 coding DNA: TGCGCCAGCAGGGAGGGGAATTCACCCCTCCACTTT. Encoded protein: CASREGNSPLHF.

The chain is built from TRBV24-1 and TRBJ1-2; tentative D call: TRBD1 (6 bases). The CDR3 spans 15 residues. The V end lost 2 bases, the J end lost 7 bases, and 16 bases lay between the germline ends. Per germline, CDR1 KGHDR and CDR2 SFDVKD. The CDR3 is CATSDWSRGHRGYTF. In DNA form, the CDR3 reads TGTGCCACCAGTGATTGGTCCAGGGGCCACCGTGGCTACACCTTC.

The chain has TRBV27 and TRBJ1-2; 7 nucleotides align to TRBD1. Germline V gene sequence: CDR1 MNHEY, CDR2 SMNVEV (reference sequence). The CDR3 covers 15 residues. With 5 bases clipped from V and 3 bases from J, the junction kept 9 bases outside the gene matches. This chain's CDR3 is CASSLDREDDYGYTF. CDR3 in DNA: TGTGCCAGCAGTCTCGACAGGGAGGATGACTATGGCTACACCTTC.

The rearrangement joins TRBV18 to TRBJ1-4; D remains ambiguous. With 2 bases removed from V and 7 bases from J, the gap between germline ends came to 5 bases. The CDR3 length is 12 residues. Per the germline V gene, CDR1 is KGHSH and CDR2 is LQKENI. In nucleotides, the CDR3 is TGTGCCAGCTCACCAAGAGGTGAAAAACTGTTTTTT. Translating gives CASSPRGEKLFF.

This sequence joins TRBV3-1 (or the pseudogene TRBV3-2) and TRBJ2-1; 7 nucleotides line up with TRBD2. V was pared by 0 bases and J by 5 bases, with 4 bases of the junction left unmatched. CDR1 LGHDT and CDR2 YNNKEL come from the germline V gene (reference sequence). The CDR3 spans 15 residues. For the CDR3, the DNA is TGTGCCAGCAGCCAAGACGGGGACTACCACAATGAGCAGTTCTTC. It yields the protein CASSQDGDYHNEQFF.

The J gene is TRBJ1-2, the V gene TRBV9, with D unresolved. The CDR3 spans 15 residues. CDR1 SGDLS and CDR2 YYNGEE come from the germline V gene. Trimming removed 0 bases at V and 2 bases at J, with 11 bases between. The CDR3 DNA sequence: TGTGCCAGCAGCGTAGCCCTTACAGTCAACTATGGCTACACCTTC. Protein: CASSVALTVNYGYTF.

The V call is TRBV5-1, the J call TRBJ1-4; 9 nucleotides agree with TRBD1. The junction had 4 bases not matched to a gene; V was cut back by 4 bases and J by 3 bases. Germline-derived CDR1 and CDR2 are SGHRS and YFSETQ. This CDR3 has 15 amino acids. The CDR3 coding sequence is TGCGCCAGCAGCCCCGACAGGGGGGCTAATGAAAAACTGTTTTTT. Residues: CASSPDRGANEKLFF.

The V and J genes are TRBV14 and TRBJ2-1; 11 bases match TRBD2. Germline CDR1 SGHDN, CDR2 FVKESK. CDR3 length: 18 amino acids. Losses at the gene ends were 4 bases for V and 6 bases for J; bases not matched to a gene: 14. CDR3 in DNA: TGTGCCAGCAGCCCCACCTTGAGGACTAGCGGGCCCCCCAATGAGCAGTTCTTC. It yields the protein CASSPTLRTSGPPNEQFF.

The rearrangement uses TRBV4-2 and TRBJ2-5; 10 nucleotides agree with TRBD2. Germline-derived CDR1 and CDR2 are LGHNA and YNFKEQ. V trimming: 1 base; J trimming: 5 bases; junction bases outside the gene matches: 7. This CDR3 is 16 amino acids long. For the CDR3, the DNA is TGTGCCAGCAGCCAAGCCCAGCGGGGGGGCAGGGAGACCCAGTACTTC. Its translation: CASSQAQRGGRETQYF.

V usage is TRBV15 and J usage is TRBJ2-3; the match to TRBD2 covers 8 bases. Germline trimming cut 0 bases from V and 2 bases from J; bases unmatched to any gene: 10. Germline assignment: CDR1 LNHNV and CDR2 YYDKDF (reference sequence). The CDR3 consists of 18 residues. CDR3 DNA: TGTGCCACCAGCAGAGAGGAACTGAGCGGGGGACCCACAGATACGCAGTATTTT. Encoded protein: CATSREELSGGPTDTQYF.

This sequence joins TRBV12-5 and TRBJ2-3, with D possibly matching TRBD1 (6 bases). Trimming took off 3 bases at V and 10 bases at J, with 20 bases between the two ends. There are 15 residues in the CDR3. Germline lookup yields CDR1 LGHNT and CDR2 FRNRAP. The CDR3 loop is CASGLQGPSLLPQYF. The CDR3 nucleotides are TGTGCTAGTGGTTTACAGGGCCCTAGCCTTTTGCCGCAGTATTTT.

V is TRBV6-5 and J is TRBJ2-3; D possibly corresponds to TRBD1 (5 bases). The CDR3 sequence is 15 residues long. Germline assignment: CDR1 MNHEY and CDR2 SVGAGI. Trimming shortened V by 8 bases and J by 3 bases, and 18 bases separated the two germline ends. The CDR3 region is CASRSPGSVTDTQYF. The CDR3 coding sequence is TGTGCCAGCCGATCTCCAGGGTCAGTAACAGATACGCAGTATTTT.

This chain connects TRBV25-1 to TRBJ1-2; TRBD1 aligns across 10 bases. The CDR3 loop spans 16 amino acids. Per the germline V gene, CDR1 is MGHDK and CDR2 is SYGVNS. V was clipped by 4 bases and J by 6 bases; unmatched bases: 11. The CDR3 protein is CASSASPSGTGDGYTF. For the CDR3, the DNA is TGTGCCAGCAGTGCCTCCCCTTCCGGGACAGGGGATGGCTACACCTTC.

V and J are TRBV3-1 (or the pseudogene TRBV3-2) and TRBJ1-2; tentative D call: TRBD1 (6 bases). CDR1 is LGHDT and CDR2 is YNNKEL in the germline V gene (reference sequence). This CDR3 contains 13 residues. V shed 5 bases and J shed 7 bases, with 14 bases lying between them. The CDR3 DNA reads TGTGCCAGCAGCAGCCGGGGGGCCTTTGGCTACACCTTC. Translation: CASSSRGAFGYTF.

The CDR3, as DNA: TGTGCCAGCAGCCGGAGCGGGGGGGCCCACGAGCAGTACTTC. It specifies CASSRSGGAHEQYF. J is TRBJ2-7 and V is TRBV7-9; 10 bases map to TRBD2. Germline V gives CDR1 SEHNR, CDR2 FQNEAQ (reference sequence). This CDR3 is 14 amino acids long. J gave up 5 bases and V 5 bases, and 6 bases lay outside the gene matches.

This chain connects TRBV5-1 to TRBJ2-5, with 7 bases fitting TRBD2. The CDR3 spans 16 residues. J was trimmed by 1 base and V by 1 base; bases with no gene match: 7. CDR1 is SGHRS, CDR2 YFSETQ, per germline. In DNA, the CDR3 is TGCGCCAGCAGCTTGTGGCTAACTAGCGCCCAAGAGACCCAGTACTTC. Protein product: CASSLWLTSAQETQYF. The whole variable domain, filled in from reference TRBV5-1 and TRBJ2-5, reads KAGVTQTPRYLIKTRGQQVTLSCSPISGHRSVSWYQQTPGQGLQFLFEYFSETQRNKGNFPGRFSGRQFSNSRSEMNVSTLELGDSALYLCASSLWLTSAQETQYFGPGTRLLVL.

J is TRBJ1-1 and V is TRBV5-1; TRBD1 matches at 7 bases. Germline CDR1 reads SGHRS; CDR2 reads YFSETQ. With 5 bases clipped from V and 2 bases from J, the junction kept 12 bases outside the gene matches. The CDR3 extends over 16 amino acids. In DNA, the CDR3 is TGCGCCAGCAGATTCTATCCGGGACAGACAAACACTGAAGCTTTCTTT. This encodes CASRFYPGQTNTEAFF.

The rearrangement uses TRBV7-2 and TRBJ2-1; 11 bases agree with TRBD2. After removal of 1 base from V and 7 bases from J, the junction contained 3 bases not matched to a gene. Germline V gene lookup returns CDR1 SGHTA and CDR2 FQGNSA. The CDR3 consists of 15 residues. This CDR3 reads CASSLVAGGFNEQFF. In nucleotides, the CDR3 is TGTGCCAGCAGCTTAGTAGCGGGGGGGTTTAATGAGCAGTTCTTC. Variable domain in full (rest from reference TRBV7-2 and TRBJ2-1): GAGVSQSPSNKVTEKGKDVELRCDPISGHTALYWYRQSLGQGLEFLIYFQGNSAPDKSGLPSDRFSAERTGGSVSTLTIQRTQQEDSAVYLCASSLVAGGFNEQFFGPGTRLTVL.

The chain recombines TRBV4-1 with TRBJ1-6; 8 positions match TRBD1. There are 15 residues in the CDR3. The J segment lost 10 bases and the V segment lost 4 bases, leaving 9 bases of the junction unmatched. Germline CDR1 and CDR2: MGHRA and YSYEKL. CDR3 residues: CASSLLDRGGSPLHF. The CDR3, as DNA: TGCGCCAGCAGCCTCCTTGACAGGGGCGGCTCACCCCTCCACTTT.

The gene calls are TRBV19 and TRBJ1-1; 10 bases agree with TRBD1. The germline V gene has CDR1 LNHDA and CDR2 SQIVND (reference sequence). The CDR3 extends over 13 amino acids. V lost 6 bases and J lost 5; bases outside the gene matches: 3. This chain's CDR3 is CASRGQGRTEAFF. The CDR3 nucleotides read TGTGCCAGTAGGGGACAGGGGAGAACTGAAGCTTTCTTT. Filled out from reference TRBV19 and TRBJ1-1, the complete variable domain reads DGGITQSPKYLFRKEGQNVTLSCEQNLNHDAMYWYRQDPGQGLRLIYYSQIVNDFQKGDIAEGYSVSREKKESFPLTVTSAQKNPTAFYLCASRGQGRTEAFFGQGTRLTVV.